These 13 T cell receptor beta chains originate from one sample sequenced in a study of blood T cell repertoires in COVID-19. Sequencing was performed with immunoSEQ multiplex PCR; in TCRdb, only in-frame clones are kept and a portion is missing. The sample records about 140,000 clones, around 80% being singletons. Specimen: peripheral blood. The receptors shown here come from a man in his 60s with active or convalescent COVID-19.

V is TRBV6-1 and J is TRBJ1-1, with D unclear. This CDR3 has 14 residues. CDR1 MNHNS and CDR2 SASEGT come from the germline V gene. Trimming stripped 3 bases from V and 2 bases from J, with 10 bases between. The CDR3 loop reads CASSDGGSNTEAFF. As DNA, the CDR3 is TGTGCCAGCAGTGATGGAGGTTCCAACACTGAAGCTTTCTTT.

As DNA, the CDR3 is TGCGCCACCAAGGGGACTAGCGGGAGTGGAACCGGGGAGCTGTTTTTT. This encodes CATKGTSGSGTGELFF. The genes are TRBV4-3 and TRBJ2-2; 14 nucleotides align to TRBD2. The germline CDR1 and CDR2 sequences are LGHNA and YSLEER. This CDR3 contains 16 residues. Trimming took 10 bases from V and 5 from J; bases not matched to a gene: 9.

This clone was seen only once. This chain joins TRBV6-2 or TRBV6-3 and TRBJ2-1, with D possibly being TRBD2 (6 bases). Germline values: CDR1 MNHEY, CDR2 SVGEGT. The V end lost 5 bases, the J end lost 9 bases, and 17 bases lay between the germline ends. CDR3 size: 14 residues. In nucleotides, the CDR3 is TGTGCCAGCAGTCTACATGCGGGATTATCTGAGCAGTTCTTC. This gives the protein CASSLHAGLSEQFF.

CDR3 in amino acids: CASSYSRGIRGEKLFF. For the CDR3, the DNA is TGTGCCAGCAGTTACTCGCGAGGCATCCGAGGTGAAAAACTGTTTTTT. This chain links TRBV6-6 with TRBJ1-4; D uncertain. Germline-derived CDR1 and CDR2 are MNHNY and SVGAGI (reference sequence). The CDR3 has 16 amino acids. Trimming took off 0 bases at V and 7 bases at J, with 15 bases between the two ends.

This chain joins TRBV4-1 and TRBJ2-1, with TRBD2 matching 9 bases. Germline V gives CDR1 MGHRA, CDR2 YSYEKL. The V and J ends lost 1 base and 5 bases, in that order; junction bases with no gene match: 9. The CDR3 runs 17 residues. CDR3 nucleotides: TGCGCCAGCAGCCAAGGTATACAACTAGCGGGCAACAATGAGCAGTTCTTC. Its translation: CASSQGIQLAGNNEQFF.

This clone has only one observation. The rearrangement links TRBV5-5 to TRBJ2-3; 10 bases are a match to TRBD1. After removal of 3 bases from V and 3 bases from J, the junction contained 7 bases not matched to a gene. Germline-derived CDR1 and CDR2 are SGHKS and YYEKEE (reference sequence). This CDR3 has 16 residues. CDR3 amino acids: CASSYGTGEITDTQYF. CDR3 nucleotide sequence: TGTGCCAGCAGCTACGGGACAGGGGAGATTACAGATACGCAGTATTTT.

This sequence joins TRBV20-1 and TRBJ1-6; 9 bases agree with TRBD1. The germline gives CDR1 DFQATT, CDR2 SNEGSKA (reference sequence). The CDR3 consists of 14 residues. The J segment lost 10 bases and the V segment lost 3 bases, leaving 7 bases of the junction unmatched. The CDR3 reads CSASHRGRRSPLHF. The CDR3 DNA follows: TGCAGTGCTAGTCACAGGGGGCGAAGGTCACCCCTCCACTTT.

The V gene is TRBV5-1, the J gene TRBJ2-1; D remains ambiguous. The CDR3 runs to 15 residues. Trimming removed 0 bases at V and 0 bases at J, with 7 bases between. The germline V gene encodes CDR1 SGHRS and CDR2 YFSETQ. CDR3: CASSLARSSYNEQFF. The CDR3 DNA follows: TGCGCCAGCAGCTTGGCTAGGAGCTCCTACAATGAGCAGTTCTTC.

The V gene is TRBV27, the J gene TRBJ2-2, with D unclear. This CDR3 has 13 amino acids. V shed 7 bases and J shed 2 bases, with 8 bases lying between them. CDR1 is MNHEY and CDR2 is SMNVEV in the germline V gene (reference sequence). CDR3 loop: CASKEYNTGELFF. The CDR3 DNA is TGTGCCAGCAAGGAGTATAACACCGGGGAGCTGTTTTTT.

V is TRBV7-6 and J is TRBJ1-3; a possible D gene is TRBD1 (5 bases). The V gene's germline CDR1 is SGHVS and CDR2 FNYEAQ. V lost 4 bases and J 2 bases, leaving 15 bases between the germline ends. This CDR3 contains 16 residues. This CDR3 reads CASSSAGPPTGNTIYF. The CDR3, as DNA: TGTGCCAGCAGCTCGGCGGGACCTCCGACTGGAAACACCATATATTTT.

This chain uses TRBV30 with TRBJ2-3; a weak D match, TRBD2 (5 bases). Germline CDR1 reads GTSNPN; CDR2 reads SVGIG (reference sequence). V shed 0 bases and J shed 2 bases, with 15 bases lying between them. CDR3 length: 16 amino acids. Here the CDR3 reads CAWSVYGRVNTDTQYF. The CDR3 region has the DNA TGTGCCTGGAGTGTGTACGGGCGGGTTAACACAGATACGCAGTATTTT.

The chain carries TRBV25-1 and TRBJ1-2, with no clear D. Trimming took off 6 bases at V and 4 bases at J, with 12 bases between the two ends. This CDR3 has 13 residues. CDR1 is MGHDK and CDR2 is SYGVNS in the germline V gene. CDR3 sequence: CASRNSTFYGYTF. In nucleotides, the CDR3 is TGTGCCAGCAGAAATAGCACCTTCTATGGCTACACCTTC.

The chain carries TRBV7-9 and TRBJ2-3, with 8 positions matching TRBD2. The germline CDR1 and CDR2 sequences are SEHNR and FQNEAQ (reference sequence). V dropped 5 bases and J dropped 2; count of bases not matched to a gene: 9. The CDR3 is 16 amino acids. Written as DNA, the CDR3 is TGTGCCAGCAGCCTACTAGCGGTCCGTCTCACAGATACGCAGTATTTT. This codes for CASSLLAVRLTDTQYF.